One and the same sample provided the 13 T cell receptor beta chains below, sequenced in a study of blood T cell repertoires in COVID-19. Sequencing was performed with immunoSEQ multiplex PCR; in TCRdb, only in-frame clones are kept and a portion is missing. The repertoire consists of about 180,000 clones, with approximately 85% occurring once and the leading ten covering roughly 8.6%. Sequenced material: PBMCs or T cells enriched from blood (not recorded which). Source of these receptors: a woman younger than 30 who had recovered from COVID-19.

This clone was observed a handful of times. The chain carries TRBV11-3 and TRBJ2-2, with 10 bases identical to TRBD1. Trimming took 5 bases from V and 5 from J; bases not matched to a gene: 5. Germline-derived CDR1 and CDR2 are SGHNT and YENEEA. The CDR3 contains 15 residues. The DNA for the CDR3 is TGTGCCAGCAGCCCCGGGACAGGGGTGACCGGGGAGCTGTTTTTT. Translation gives CASSPGTGVTGELFF. The variable domain in full, with the rest retrieved from reference TRBV11-3 and TRBJ2-2, is EAGVVQSPRYKIIEKKQPVAFWCNPISGHNTLYWYLQNLGQGPELLIRYENEEAVDDSQLPKDRFSAERLKGVDSTLKIQPAELGDSAVYLCASSPGTGVTGELFFGEGSRLTVL.

V is TRBV29-1 and J is TRBJ2-7; D might be TRBD2 (5 bases). Trimming pared 0 bases from V and 3 bases from J, leaving 6 bases between. Germline assignment: CDR1 SQVTM and CDR2 ANQGSEA. The CDR3 has 12 amino acids. This CDR3 reads CSVEDGSYEQYF. The DNA of the CDR3 is TGCAGCGTTGAAGATGGGAGCTACGAGCAGTACTTC.

V usage is TRBV4-3 and J usage is TRBJ1-6; no firm D call. Germline CDR1 and CDR2: LGHNA and YSLEER. The V and J ends lost 2 bases and 4 bases respectively, with 12 bases between them. This CDR3 has 16 residues. The CDR3 sequence is CASSQNAGVYNSPLHF. CDR3 bases: TGCGCCAGCAGCCAAAACGCCGGGGTTTATAATTCACCCCTCCACTTT.

The chain carries TRBV7-2 and TRBJ1-2, with 7 bases lining up with TRBD1. Germline loops: CDR1 SGHTA, CDR2 FQGNSA. This CDR3 is 15 amino acids long. Trimming cost V 3 bases and J 8 bases; bases outside gene matches: 12. CDR3 in amino acids: CASSFLMEGAGGYTF. CDR3 bases: TGTGCCAGCAGCTTCCTGATGGAGGGGGCAGGCGGCTACACCTTC. Variable domain in full (rest from reference TRBV7-2 and TRBJ1-2): GAGVSQSPSNKVTEKGKDVELRCDPISGHTALYWYRQSLGQGLEFLIYFQGNSAPDKSGLPSDRFSAERTGGSVSTLTIQRTQQEDSAVYLCASSFLMEGAGGYTFGSGTRLTVV.

The V and J genes are TRBV19 and TRBJ2-2, with TRBD1 identical over 7 bases. The CDR3 contains 16 residues. Germline V lookup: CDR1 LNHDA, CDR2 SQIVND (reference sequence). Losses at the gene ends were 8 bases for V and 0 bases for J; bases not matched to a gene: 9. The CDR3 DNA sequence: TGTGCCAGTGCCGGGACAGTGGCTTCGAACACCGGGGAGCTGTTTTTT. It codes for CASAGTVASNTGELFF.

The chain joins TRBV4-1 to TRBJ1-1; TRBD1 matches at 7 bases. The CDR3 is 15 amino acids. Germline-derived CDR1 and CDR2 are MGHRA and YSYEKL. V lost 3 bases and J lost 1; bases outside the gene matches: 5. The DNA for the CDR3 is TGCGCCAGCAGCCATCGGGACAGTTGGAACACTGAAGCTTTCTTT. It yields the protein CASSHRDSWNTEAFF.

The V gene is TRBV28, the J gene TRBJ1-5, with TRBD1 matching 9 bases. V was clipped by 8 bases and J by 4 bases; unmatched bases: 6. Germline V gene data show CDR1 as MDHEN and CDR2 as SYDVKM. The CDR3 has 14 amino acids. The CDR3 sequence: CASQTGGENQPQHF. The CDR3 nucleotides read TGTGCCAGCCAAACAGGGGGCGAGAATCAGCCCCAGCATTTT.

The chain carries TRBV2 and TRBJ2-1; 13 bases map to TRBD2. This CDR3 comprises 18 residues. CDR1 SNHLY and CDR2 FYNNEI come from the germline V gene. With V trimmed by 6 bases and J by 4 bases, 12 bases remained unmatched. The CDR3 coding sequence is TGTGCCAGCAGGGATAGACTAGCGGGGGGACCAACTTACAATGAGCAGTTCTTC. This codes for CASRDRLAGGPTYNEQFF.

This CDR3 reads CASSLDSGGDSPLHF. The CDR3 nucleotides are TGTGCCAGCAGCTTAGATTCGGGGGGGGATTCACCCCTCCACTTT. The chain joins TRBV7-6 to TRBJ1-6; a possible D gene is TRBD1 (5 bases). The CDR3 consists of 15 residues. CDR1 SGHVS and CDR2 FNYEAQ come from the germline V gene. Between the trimmed V and J ends, which lost 1 base and 8 bases, there was a span of 12 bases. Full variable domain (missing parts from reference TRBV7-6 and TRBJ1-6): GAGVSQSPRYKVTKRGQDVALRCDPISGHVSLYWYRQALGQGPEFLTYFNYEAQQDKSGLPNDRFSAERPEGSISTLTIQRTEQRDSAMYRCASSLDSGGDSPLHFGNGTRLTVT.

V is TRBV6-1 and J is TRBJ1-6, with 9 bases fitting TRBD1. Germline loops: CDR1 MNHNS, CDR2 SASEGT. The V and J ends lost 1 base and 5 bases, in that order; junction bases with no gene match: 3. There are 16 residues in the CDR3. For the CDR3, the DNA is TGTGCCAGCAGTGAAGGGACAGGGGCAGATAATTCACCCCTCCACTTT. Its protein is CASSEGTGADNSPLHF.

This clone was observed a handful of times. The chain couples TRBV12-5 to TRBJ2-2, with a possible D match to TRBD1 (6 bases). Trimming took off 1 base at V and 4 bases at J, with 10 bases between the two ends. The CDR3 totals 15 residues. Germline V gene lookup returns CDR1 LGHNT and CDR2 FRNRAP. The DNA for the CDR3 is TGTGCTAGTGGTTTGGGACCCAGGGGCACCGGGGAGCTGTTTTTT. This codes for CASGLGPRGTGELFF. The full variable domain, rest sourced from reference TRBV12-5 and TRBJ2-2, is DARVTQTPRHKVTEMGQEVTMRCQPILGHNTVFWYRQTMMQGLELLAYFRNRAPLDDSGMPKDRFSAEMPDATLATLKIQPSEPRDSAVYFCASGLGPRGTGELFFGEGSRLTVL.

The chain links TRBV19 to TRBJ1-5, with 7 bases identical to TRBD1. V lost 5 bases to trimming and J lost 5 bases; unmatched junction nucleotides: 9. The CDR3 is 15 amino acids. Per the germline V gene, CDR1 is LNHDA and CDR2 is SQIVND (reference sequence). The CDR3 reads CASSVLQGQDQPQHF. The CDR3 nucleotides read TGTGCCAGTAGTGTCCTACAGGGGCAGGATCAGCCCCAGCATTTT.

This chain joins TRBV3-1 (or the pseudogene TRBV3-2) and TRBJ1-1; TRBD1 is a possible D gene (5 bases). Germline CDR1 LGHDT, CDR2 YNNKEL (reference sequence). This CDR3 contains 14 residues. The germline V and J ends were trimmed by 6 bases and 2 bases, with 13 bases remaining between them. CDR3 DNA: TGTGCCAGCAGTCCGACACAGGTTAACACTGAAGCTTTCTTT. Its translation: CASSPTQVNTEAFF.